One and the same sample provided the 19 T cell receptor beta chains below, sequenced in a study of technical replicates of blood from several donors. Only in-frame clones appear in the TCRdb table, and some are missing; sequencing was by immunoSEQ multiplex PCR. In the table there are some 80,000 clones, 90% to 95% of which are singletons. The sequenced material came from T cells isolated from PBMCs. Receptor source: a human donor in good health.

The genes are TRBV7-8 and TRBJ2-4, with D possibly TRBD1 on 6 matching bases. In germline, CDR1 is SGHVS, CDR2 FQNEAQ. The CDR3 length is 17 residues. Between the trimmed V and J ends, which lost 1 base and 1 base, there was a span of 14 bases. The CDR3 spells CASSLVVPGQAKNIQYF. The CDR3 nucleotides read TGTGCCAGCAGCTTAGTAGTTCCCGGACAGGCCAAAAACATTCAGTACTTC.

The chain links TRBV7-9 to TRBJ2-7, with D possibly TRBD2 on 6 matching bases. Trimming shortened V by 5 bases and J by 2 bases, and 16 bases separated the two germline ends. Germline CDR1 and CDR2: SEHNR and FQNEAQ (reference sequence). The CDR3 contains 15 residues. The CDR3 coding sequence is TGTGCCAGCAGCCGTTCTAGCGAACTAACCTACGAGCAGTACTTC. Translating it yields CASSRSSELTYEQYF.

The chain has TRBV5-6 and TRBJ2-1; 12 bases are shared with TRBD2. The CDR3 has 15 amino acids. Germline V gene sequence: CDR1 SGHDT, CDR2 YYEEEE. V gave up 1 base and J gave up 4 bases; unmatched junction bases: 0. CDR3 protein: CASSLTSGRYNEQFF. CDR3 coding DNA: TGTGCCAGCAGCTTGACTAGCGGGAGGTACAATGAGCAGTTCTTC.

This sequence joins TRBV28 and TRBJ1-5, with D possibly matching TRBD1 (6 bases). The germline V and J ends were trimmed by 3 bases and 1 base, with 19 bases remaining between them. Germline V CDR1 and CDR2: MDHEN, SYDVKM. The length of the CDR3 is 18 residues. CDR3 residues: CASSLPLQGTGSNQPQHF. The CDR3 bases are TGTGCCAGCAGTTTGCCCCTACAGGGAACGGGGAGCAATCAGCCCCAGCATTTT.

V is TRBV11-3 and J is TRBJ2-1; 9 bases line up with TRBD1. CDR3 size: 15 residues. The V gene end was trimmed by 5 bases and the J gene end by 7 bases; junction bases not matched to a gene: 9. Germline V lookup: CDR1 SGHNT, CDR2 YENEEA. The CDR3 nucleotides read TGTGCCAGCAGCCCCCGACAGGGGGGCCTAAATGAGCAGTTCTTC. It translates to CASSPRQGGLNEQFF.

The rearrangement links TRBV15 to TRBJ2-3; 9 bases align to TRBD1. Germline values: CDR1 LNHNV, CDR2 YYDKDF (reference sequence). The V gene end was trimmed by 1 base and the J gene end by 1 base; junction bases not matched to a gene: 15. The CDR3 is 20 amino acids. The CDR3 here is CATSRGGQGRIPFRTDTQYF. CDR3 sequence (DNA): TGTGCCACCAGCAGAGGGGGACAGGGCCGCATACCCTTCCGCACAGATACGCAGTATTTT. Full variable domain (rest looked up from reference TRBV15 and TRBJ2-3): DAMVIQNPRYQVTQFGKPVTLSCSQTLNHNVMYWYQQKSSQAPKLLFHYYDKDFNNEADTPDNFQSRRPNTSFCFLDIRSPGLGDTAMYLCATSRGGQGRIPFRTDTQYFGPGTRLTVL.

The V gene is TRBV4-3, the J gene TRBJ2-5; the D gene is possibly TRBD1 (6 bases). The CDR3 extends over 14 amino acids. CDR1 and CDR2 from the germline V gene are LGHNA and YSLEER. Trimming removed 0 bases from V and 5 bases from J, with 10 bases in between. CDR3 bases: TGCGCCAGCAGCCAAGAAGGGGGTCGTGAGACCCAGTACTTC. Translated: CASSQEGGRETQYF.

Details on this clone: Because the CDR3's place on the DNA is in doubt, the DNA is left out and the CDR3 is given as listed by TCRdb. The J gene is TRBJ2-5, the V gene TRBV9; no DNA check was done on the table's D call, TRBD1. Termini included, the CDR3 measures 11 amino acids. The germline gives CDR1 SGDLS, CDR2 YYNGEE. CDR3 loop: CASSVGTGIYF.

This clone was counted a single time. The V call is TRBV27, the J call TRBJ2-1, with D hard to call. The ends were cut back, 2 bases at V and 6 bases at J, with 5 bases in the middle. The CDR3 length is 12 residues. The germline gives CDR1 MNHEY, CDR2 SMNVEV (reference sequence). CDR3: CASSLTGNEQFF. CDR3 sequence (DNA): TGTGCCAGCAGTTTAACTGGCAATGAGCAGTTCTTC.

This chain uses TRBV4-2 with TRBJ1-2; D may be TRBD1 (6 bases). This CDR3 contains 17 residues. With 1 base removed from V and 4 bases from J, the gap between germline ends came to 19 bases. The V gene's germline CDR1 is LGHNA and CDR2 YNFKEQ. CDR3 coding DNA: TGTGCCAGCAGCCAAGGAGTAGGGACACAGGCCCGCTATGGCTACACCTTC. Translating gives CASSQGVGTQARYGYTF.

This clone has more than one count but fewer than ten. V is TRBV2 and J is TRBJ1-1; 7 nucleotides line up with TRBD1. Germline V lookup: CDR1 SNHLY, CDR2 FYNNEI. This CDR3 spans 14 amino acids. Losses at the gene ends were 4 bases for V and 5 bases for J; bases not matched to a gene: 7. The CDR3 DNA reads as TGTGCCAGCAGTGTAAGGGGGCAATTAACTGAAGCTTTCTTT. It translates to CASSVRGQLTEAFF. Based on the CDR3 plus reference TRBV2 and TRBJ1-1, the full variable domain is EPEVTQTPSHQVTQMGQEVILRCVPISNHLYFYWYRQILGQKVEFLVSFYNNEISEKSEIFDDQFSVERPDGSNFTLKIRSTKLEDSAMYFCASSVRGQLTEAFFGQGTRLTVV.

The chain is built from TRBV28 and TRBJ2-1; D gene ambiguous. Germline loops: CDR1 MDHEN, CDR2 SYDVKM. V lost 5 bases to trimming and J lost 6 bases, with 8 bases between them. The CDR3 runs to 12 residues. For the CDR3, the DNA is TGTGCCAGCAGTGTTTACGGCAATGAGCAGTTCTTC. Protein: CASSVYGNEQFF.

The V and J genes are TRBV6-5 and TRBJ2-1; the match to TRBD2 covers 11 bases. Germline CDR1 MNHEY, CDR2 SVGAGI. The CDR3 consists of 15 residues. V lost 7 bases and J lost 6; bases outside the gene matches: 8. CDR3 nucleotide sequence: TGTGCCAGCACCCAACTAGCGGGAGCTTTCAATGAGCAGTTCTTC. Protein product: CASTQLAGAFNEQFF.

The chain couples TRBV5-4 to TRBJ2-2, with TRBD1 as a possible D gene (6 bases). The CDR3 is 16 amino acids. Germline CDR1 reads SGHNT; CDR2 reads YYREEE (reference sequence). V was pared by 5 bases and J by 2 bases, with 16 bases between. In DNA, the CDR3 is TGTGCCAGCAGACGGGCCGGGACAACCAACACCGGGGAGCTGTTTTTT. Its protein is CASRRAGTTNTGELFF.

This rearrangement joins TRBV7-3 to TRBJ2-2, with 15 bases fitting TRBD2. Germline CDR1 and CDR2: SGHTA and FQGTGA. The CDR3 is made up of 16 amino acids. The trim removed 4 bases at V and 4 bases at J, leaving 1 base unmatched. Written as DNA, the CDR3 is TGTGCCAGCAGCTCGGGACTAGCGGGAGGCACCGGGGAGCTGTTTTTT. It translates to CASSSGLAGGTGELFF.

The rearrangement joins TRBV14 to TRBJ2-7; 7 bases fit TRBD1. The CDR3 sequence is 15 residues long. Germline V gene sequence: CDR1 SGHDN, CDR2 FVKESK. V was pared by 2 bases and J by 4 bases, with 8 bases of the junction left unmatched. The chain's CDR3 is CASSQTTGVRYEQYF. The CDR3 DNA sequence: TGTGCCAGCAGCCAAACTACAGGGGTGAGGTACGAGCAGTACTTC.

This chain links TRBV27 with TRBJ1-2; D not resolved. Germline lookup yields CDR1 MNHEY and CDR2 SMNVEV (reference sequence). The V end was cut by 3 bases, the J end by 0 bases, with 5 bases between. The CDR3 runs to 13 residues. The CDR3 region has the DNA TGTGCCAGCAGTTTCTCAGCTAACTATGGCTACACCTTC. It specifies CASSFSANYGYTF.

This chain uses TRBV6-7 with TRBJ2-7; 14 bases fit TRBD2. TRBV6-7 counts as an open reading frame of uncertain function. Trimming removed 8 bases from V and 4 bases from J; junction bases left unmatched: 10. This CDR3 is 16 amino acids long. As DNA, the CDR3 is TGTGCCAGCCTCAGAAACGGGACTAGCGGGAGTTACGAGCAGTACTTC. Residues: CASLRNGTSGSYEQYF.

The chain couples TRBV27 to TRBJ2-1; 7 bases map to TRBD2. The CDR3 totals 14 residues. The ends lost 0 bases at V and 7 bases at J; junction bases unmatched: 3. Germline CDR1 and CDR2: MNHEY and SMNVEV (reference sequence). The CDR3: CASSLSRGGNEQFF. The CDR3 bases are TGTGCCAGCAGTTTATCTAGGGGAGGGAATGAGCAGTTCTTC.